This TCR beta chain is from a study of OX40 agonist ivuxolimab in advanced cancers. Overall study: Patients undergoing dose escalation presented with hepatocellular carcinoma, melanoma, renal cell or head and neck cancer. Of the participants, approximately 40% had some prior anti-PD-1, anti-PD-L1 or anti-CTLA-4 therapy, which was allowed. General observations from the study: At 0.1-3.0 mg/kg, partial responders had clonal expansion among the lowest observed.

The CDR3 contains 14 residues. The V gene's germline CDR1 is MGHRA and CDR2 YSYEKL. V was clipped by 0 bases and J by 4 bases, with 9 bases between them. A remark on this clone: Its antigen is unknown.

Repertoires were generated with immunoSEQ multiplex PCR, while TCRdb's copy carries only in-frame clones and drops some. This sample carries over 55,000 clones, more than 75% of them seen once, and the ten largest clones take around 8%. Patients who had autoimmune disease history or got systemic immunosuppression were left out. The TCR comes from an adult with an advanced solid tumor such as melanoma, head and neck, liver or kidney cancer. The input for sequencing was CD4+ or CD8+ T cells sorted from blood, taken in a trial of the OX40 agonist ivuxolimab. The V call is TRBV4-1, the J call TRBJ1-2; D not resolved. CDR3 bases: TGCGCCAGCAGCCAAGATGCGGGCTCCTATGGCTACACCTTC. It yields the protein CASSQDAGSYGYTF.